The next 15 T cell receptor beta chains were all read from a single sample in a study of cytomegalovirus exposure and HLA in healthy donors. PCR used 60 Vbeta primers and 13 Jbeta primers. Libraries were prepared by immunoSEQ multiplex PCR; TCRdb keeps only in-frame clonotypes and omits some of them. The data contain about 97,000 clones, roughly 74% of them seen just once; the ten biggest clones take up approximately 2%. Sequencing was carried out using PBMCs. The receptors here all came from a woman aged 40 to 50 in good health and CMV-seronegative.

The chain couples TRBV30 to TRBJ1-1; 9 bases map to TRBD1. The CDR3 sequence is 13 residues long. Losses at the gene ends were 8 bases for V and 1 base for J; bases not matched to a gene: 5. Per the germline V gene, CDR1 is GTSNPN and CDR2 is SVGIG (reference sequence). The CDR3 reads CAGRQGENTEAFF. Written as DNA, the CDR3 is TGTGCCGGACGACAGGGGGAGAACACTGAAGCTTTCTTT.

J is TRBJ2-3 and V is TRBV5-1, with a possible D match to TRBD2 (6 bases). The CDR3 loop spans 16 amino acids. The V gene lost 5 bases and the J gene lost 2 bases, with 18 bases spanning the gap. Germline V lookup: CDR1 SGHRS, CDR2 YFSETQ. In DNA form, the CDR3 reads TGCGCCAGCAGGGCCGGGACTGACTACTTCACAGATACGCAGTATTTT. Translating it yields CASRAGTDYFTDTQYF.

This sequence joins TRBV5-1 and TRBJ2-5, with 15 bases identical to TRBD2. The germline gives CDR1 SGHRS, CDR2 YFSETQ. Germline trimming cut 0 bases from V and 4 bases from J; bases unmatched to any gene: 4. The CDR3 extends over 17 amino acids. The CDR3 reads CASSLGTSGGAAETQYF. The CDR3 DNA sequence: TGCGCCAGCAGCTTGGGGACTAGCGGGGGGGCCGCAGAGACCCAGTACTTC.

The CDR3 DNA reads as TGCGCCAGCAGCTGGGCCGGGACAGCGAACACCGGGGAGCTGTTTTTT. The encoded protein is CASSWAGTANTGELFF. The V gene is TRBV5-1, the J gene TRBJ2-2; 7 nucleotides align to TRBD1. The CDR3 length is 16 residues. Losses at the gene ends were 3 bases for V and 0 bases for J; bases not matched to a gene: 5. Germline V CDR1 and CDR2: SGHRS, YFSETQ.

The chain joins TRBV21-1 to TRBJ2-5; TRBD2, as called in the table, went unchecked against the DNA. TRBV21-1 is noted as a pseudogene. The CDR3 contains 16 residues. The CDR3 here is CASSPPRGGHQETQYF. Written as DNA, the CDR3 is TGTGCCAGCAGCCCCCCCCGGGGAGGACACCAAGAGACCCAGTACTTC.

This sequence joins TRBV7-3 and TRBJ2-1; 13 bases match TRBD2. The germline V gene has CDR1 SGHTA and CDR2 FQGTGA. Germline trimming cut 5 bases from V and 8 bases from J; bases unmatched to any gene: 9. The CDR3 covers 16 residues. In nucleotides, the CDR3 is TGTGCCAGCAGCCACTGGACTAGCGGGAGATATGATGAGCAGTTCTTC. Amino acids: CASSHWTSGRYDEQFF.

The rearrangement uses TRBV5-1 and TRBJ2-1; D perhaps matches TRBD2 (6 bases). The CDR3 is 13 residues long. Germline CDR1 SGHRS, CDR2 YFSETQ. V gave up 6 bases and J gave up 6 bases, with 13 bases separating them. In DNA, the CDR3 is TGCGCCAGCATTCCCTTGGGGGGCAATGAGCAGTTCTTC. Its protein is CASIPLGGNEQFF.

V and J are TRBV7-8 and TRBJ2-7; TRBD2 matches at 11 bases. This CDR3 has 15 residues. Looked up from germline, CDR1 is SGHVS and CDR2 is FQNEAQ. V shed 1 base, J shed 4 bases, and the junction held 3 bases outside the gene matches. CDR3 amino acids: CASSLVLAGVYEQYF. The CDR3 nucleotides are TGTGCCAGCAGCTTAGTACTAGCGGGAGTGTACGAGCAGTACTTC.

The chain employs TRBV30 and TRBJ2-7; a possible D gene is TRBD2 (5 bases). Trimming pared 1 base from V and 0 bases from J, leaving 13 bases between. The CDR3 covers 15 residues. The germline V gene has CDR1 GTSNPN and CDR2 SVGIG (reference sequence). In DNA, the CDR3 is TGTGCCTGGAGTGAGGACTCTAGGAGCTCCTACGAGCAGTACTTC. This gives the protein CAWSEDSRSSYEQYF.

The chain has TRBV29-1 and TRBJ2-7, with D perhaps matching TRBD1 (5 bases). The germline CDR1 and CDR2 sequences are SQVTM and ANQGSEA. The CDR3 spans 14 residues. V was clipped by 6 bases and J by 0 bases, with 15 bases between them. This chain's CDR3 is CSVRQPESSYEQYF. The CDR3 region has the DNA TGCAGCGTACGACAGCCCGAAAGCTCCTACGAGCAGTACTTC.

The table lists this clone with a few counts. The rearrangement joins TRBV11-2 to TRBJ1-1, with 9 nucleotides matching TRBD1. The CDR3 consists of 15 residues. After removal of 2 bases from V and 4 bases from J, the junction contained 5 bases not matched to a gene. CDR1 and CDR2 (germline): SGHAT, FQNNGV. CDR3 sequence reads: CASSLSGTGFTEAFF. The CDR3 region has the DNA TGTGCCAGCAGCTTATCGGGGACAGGGTTCACTGAAGCTTTCTTT.

The chain couples TRBV9 to TRBJ2-7, with D possibly being TRBD2 (5 bases). CDR1 is SGDLS, CDR2 YYNGEE, per germline. This CDR3 contains 15 residues. V was shortened by 0 bases and J by 2 bases, with 12 bases between the two germline ends. CDR3 in DNA: TGTGCCAGCAGCGTAGGAGGGAGTTCTACCTACGAGCAGTACTTC. As protein: CASSVGGSSTYEQYF.

V and J are TRBV6-4 and TRBJ2-2; 9 bases fit TRBD2. V gave up 4 bases and J gave up 1 base; unmatched junction bases: 7. From germline, CDR1 is MRHNA and CDR2 SNTAGT. This CDR3 has 17 amino acids. The CDR3 bases are TGTGCCAGCAGTGGGACAGCTAGCGGGGTGAACACCGGGGAGCTGTTTTTT. Protein sequence: CASSGTASGVNTGELFF.

This clone was detected only a few times. The chain is built from TRBV27 and TRBJ1-3; D gene uncertain. Germline V gives CDR1 MNHEY, CDR2 SMNVEV (reference sequence). The germline V and J ends were trimmed by 4 bases and 0 bases, with 4 bases remaining between them. This CDR3 has 13 amino acids. The CDR3 bases are TGTGCCAGCAGTTCAGTCTCTGGAAACACCATATATTTT. Its protein product is CASSSVSGNTIYF.

This clone was counted between two and nine times. The chain is built from TRBV4-2 and TRBJ2-7; D gene ambiguous. V was trimmed by 1 base and J by 2 bases, leaving 15 bases between them. Per germline, CDR1 LGHNA and CDR2 YNFKEQ. This CDR3 comprises 16 residues. The CDR3 nucleotides are TGTGCCAGCAGCCAAGGACAATTCCAAGCAGCCTACGAGCAGTACTTC. As protein: CASSQGQFQAAYEQYF.